One sample yielded the 13 T cell receptor beta chains listed below, sequenced in a study of T cell responses to AZD1222 COVID-19 vaccine. Sequencing used immunoSEQ multiplex PCR; TCRdb keeps in-frame clones, though not all of them. The profile shows 72,000 or so clones, 85% of them singletons. Here the sequenced sample was peripheral blood, taken on day 0 of AZD1222 vaccination. These receptors all come from an adult in good health.

This chain joins TRBV5-4 and TRBJ2-5; TRBD1 matches at 8 bases. The ends lost 0 bases at V and 4 bases at J; junction bases unmatched: 2. In germline, CDR1 is SGHNT, CDR2 YYREEE (reference sequence). The CDR3 consists of 14 residues. In DNA, the CDR3 is TGTGCCAGCAGCTTGGACAGGGGGTTAGAGACCCAGTACTTC. Translation gives CASSLDRGLETQYF.

The genes are TRBV6-5 and TRBJ1-2; D is perhaps TRBD1 (6 bases). Germline loops: CDR1 MNHEY, CDR2 SVGAGI. The germline V and J ends were trimmed by 6 bases and 6 bases, with 14 bases remaining between them. The CDR3 runs to 13 residues. The CDR3 bases are TGTGCCAGCAGCCTAACTCAGGGGCATGGCTACACCTTC. The encoded protein is CASSLTQGHGYTF.

The CDR3 sequence is CASTKTASGTGELFF. CDR3 DNA: TGTGCCAGCACCAAGACGGCTAGCGGCACCGGGGAGCTGTTTTTT. This chain connects TRBV9 to TRBJ2-2, with 7 nucleotides matching TRBD2. Trimming removed 6 bases from V and 4 bases from J; junction bases left unmatched: 9. Germline V lookup: CDR1 SGDLS, CDR2 YYNGEE. This CDR3 is 15 amino acids long.

The V call is TRBV6-5, the J call TRBJ2-5, with 7 nucleotides matching TRBD1. V lost 0 bases, J lost 5 bases, and 3 bases stayed unmatched. CDR3 length: 14 amino acids. The V gene's germline CDR1 is MNHEY and CDR2 SVGAGI. This chain's CDR3 is CASSYSGGVETQYF. In DNA, the CDR3 is TGTGCCAGCAGTTACTCAGGGGGCGTTGAGACCCAGTACTTC.

This rearrangement joins TRBV5-1 to TRBJ1-1, with D perhaps matching TRBD1 (6 bases). V was shortened by 4 bases and J by 5 bases, with 12 bases between the two germline ends. Germline V gene sequence: CDR1 SGHRS, CDR2 YFSETQ. This CDR3 has 13 residues. The CDR3 DNA sequence: TGCGCCAGCAGCGTAAGACAGGCAACTGAAGCTTTCTTT. It translates to CASSVRQATEAFF.

The rearrangement links TRBV6-5 to TRBJ2-5; 8 bases fit TRBD2. The germline V gene encodes CDR1 MNHEY and CDR2 SVGAGI. The CDR3 loop spans 14 amino acids. The J segment lost 5 bases and the V segment lost 0 bases, leaving 2 bases of the junction unmatched. CDR3 region: CASSYSTSEETQYF. DNA for the CDR3: TGTGCCAGCAGTTACTCGACTAGCGAGGAGACCCAGTACTTC.

The chain carries TRBV30 and TRBJ1-1; 10 nucleotides align to TRBD1. Germline CDR1 is GTSNPN and CDR2 is SVGIG (reference sequence). With 4 bases clipped from V and 3 bases from J, the junction kept 5 bases outside the gene matches. CDR3 length: 14 residues. The CDR3 DNA sequence: TGTGCCTGGACTTTAGGACAGGGGGACACTGAAGCTTTCTTT. Translating gives CAWTLGQGDTEAFF.

The chain employs TRBV18 and TRBJ2-3; a possible D gene is TRBD2 (6 bases). The germline V and J ends were trimmed by 1 base and 11 bases, with 13 bases remaining between them. CDR1 and CDR2 (germline): KGHSH, LQKENI. The CDR3 totals 13 residues. The chain's CDR3 is CASSPQPGVEQYF. In DNA, the CDR3 is TGTGCCAGCTCACCACAACCGGGGGTAGAGCAGTATTTT. Based on the CDR3 plus reference TRBV18 and TRBJ2-3, the full variable domain is NAGVMQNPRHLVRRRGQEARLRCSPMKGHSHVYWYRQLPEEGLKFMVYLQKENIIDESGMPKERFSAEFPKEGPSILRIQQVVRGDSAAYFCASSPQPGVEQYFGPGTRLTVL.

This chain joins TRBV28 and TRBJ1-5, with D unresolved. Germline V CDR1 and CDR2: MDHEN, SYDVKM. This CDR3 has 15 amino acids. Trimming removed 4 bases at V and 0 bases at J, with 10 bases between. CDR3 DNA: TGTGCCAGCAGTTCGTTAGACGGTAGCAATCAGCCCCAGCATTTT. Its translation is CASSSLDGSNQPQHF.

This chain joins TRBV20-1 and TRBJ1-2; D ambiguous. The CDR3 runs to 12 residues. In germline, CDR1 is DFQATT, CDR2 SNEGSKA (reference sequence). The germline V and J ends were trimmed by 3 bases and 2 bases, with 7 bases remaining between them. This CDR3 is CSASRRNYGYTF. CDR3 nucleotide sequence: TGCAGTGCTAGTAGGAGGAACTATGGCTACACCTTC.

The chain employs TRBV27 and TRBJ1-6, with 11 bases lining up with TRBD1. V trimming: 8 bases; J trimming: 8 bases; junction bases outside the gene matches: 5. The CDR3 loop spans 14 amino acids. Germline CDR1 is MNHEY and CDR2 is SMNVEV (reference sequence). DNA of the CDR3: TGTGCCAGCCGGGGACAGGGGGGATATTCACCCCTCCACTTT. This translates into CASRGQGGYSPLHF.

The gene calls are TRBV5-5 and TRBJ2-5, with no clear D. Trimming shortened V by 1 base and J by 0 bases, and 10 bases separated the two germline ends. The germline CDR1 and CDR2 sequences are SGHKS and YYEKEE (reference sequence). This CDR3 is 15 amino acids long. CDR3 sequence: CASSLFTGDQETQYF. The CDR3 DNA reads TGTGCCAGCAGCTTGTTCACTGGGGACCAAGAGACCCAGTACTTC.

The chain recombines TRBV3-1 (or the pseudogene TRBV3-2) with TRBJ2-7; D remains ambiguous. Trimming took off 4 bases at V and 1 base at J, with 8 bases between the two ends. This CDR3 region has 13 residues. Germline loops: CDR1 LGHDT, CDR2 YNNKEL (reference sequence). CDR3 protein: CASSPSGSYEQYF. The CDR3 nucleotides are TGTGCCAGCAGCCCTTCGGGTTCCTACGAGCAGTACTTC.